The 15 T cell receptor beta chains listed next were all sequenced from one sample in a study of T cells in Graves' hyperthyroidism and ophthalmopathy. RNA transcripts were the template for amplifying TCR beta CDR3 regions. Carried out on the TCR CDR3, a first-round RT-PCR used the HTBI primer set. In TCRdb, the multiplex PCR reads were re-called with MiXCR into one record per CDR3 protein. The data hold roughly 570,000 distinct CDR3 sequences, with 15% to 18% observed a single time. The specimen was blood. These TCRs come from a woman aged 30 to 39 with Graves' hyperthyroidism.

This clonotype occurred many times. The chain employs TRBV12-3 or TRBV12-4 and TRBJ1-1; D is uncertain. Trimming took off 4 bases at V and 10 bases at J, with 13 bases between the two ends. The CDR3 has 12 amino acids. The CDR3 DNA follows: TGTGCCAGCAGTTCCGCCGCTTACGGAGCTTTCTTT. The encoded protein is CASSSAAYGAFF.

This clonotype was detected only a few times. The chain has TRBV28 and TRBJ2-1; tentatively, D is TRBD2 (7 bases). The germline V gene has CDR1 MDHEN and CDR2 SYDVKM. The V end lost 9 bases, the J end lost 7 bases, and 13 bases lay between the germline ends. The CDR3 consists of 12 residues. CDR3 amino acids: CASRGAWNEQFF. The CDR3 bases are TGTGCCAGTCGGGGGGCTTGGAATGAGCAGTTCTTC.

The chain uses TRBV30 and TRBJ2-7, with D possibly being TRBD1 (6 bases). This CDR3 comprises 13 residues. V lost 5 bases to trimming and J lost 3 bases, with 14 bases between them. CDR1 is GTSNPN and CDR2 is SVGIG in the germline V gene (reference sequence). CDR3 residues: CAWDPGQLYEQYF. The CDR3, as DNA: TGTGCCTGGGACCCGGGACAACTCTACGAGCAGTACTTC.

The sample holds many counts of this clonotype. This chain joins TRBV27 and TRBJ2-7, with D perhaps matching TRBD1 (6 bases). The CDR3 loop spans 15 amino acids. V was clipped by 6 bases and J by 2 bases, with 17 bases between them. The V gene's germline CDR1 is MNHEY and CDR2 SMNVEV (reference sequence). CDR3 nucleotide sequence: TGTGCCAGCAGCATCGAGACAGGCGAAACCTACGAGCAGTACTTC. Its translation is CASSIETGETYEQYF.

In this sample, this clonotype turned up a few times. The gene calls are TRBV4-1 and TRBJ2-1; no reliable D call. The CDR3 runs to 17 residues. Germline loops: CDR1 MGHRA, CDR2 YSYEKL. V lost 1 base to trimming and J lost 2 bases, with 15 bases between them. The CDR3 coding sequence is TGCGCCAGCAGCCAAGCCACGGATGAGTGGGCCTACAATGAGCAGTTCTTC. Translation: CASSQATDEWAYNEQFF.

The chain joins TRBV5-1 to TRBJ2-1; no clear D. The length of the CDR3 is 12 residues. The germline V and J ends were trimmed by 2 bases and 6 bases, with 6 bases remaining between them. Germline lookup yields CDR1 SGHRS and CDR2 YFSETQ. CDR3 protein: CASSLNSNEQFF. CDR3 sequence (DNA): TGCGCCAGCAGCTTAAATTCCAATGAGCAGTTCTTC.

This clonotype showed up just a few times. This sequence joins TRBV12-3 or TRBV12-4 and TRBJ1-4, with D hard to call. This CDR3 has 14 residues. Deletions cut 5 bases from V and 7 bases from J, with 14 bases between. CDR3 DNA: TGTGCCAGCAGTCCCGGGGAGGCGGTTGAAAAACTGTTTTTT. It translates to CASSPGEAVEKLFF.

This clonotype was counted at least ten times. This rearrangement joins TRBV27 to TRBJ1-1; D unclear. Trimming cost V 8 bases and J 4 bases, with 11 bases left between them. CDR1 and CDR2 from the germline V gene are MNHEY and SMNVEV (reference sequence). This CDR3 contains 12 residues. The CDR3 here is CASSSVGTEAFF. The CDR3 DNA reads as TGTGCCAGCTCGTCTGTGGGCACTGAAGCTTTCTTT.

The CDR3 reads CAISESAARAYEQFF. CDR3 coding DNA: TGTGCCATCAGTGAGTCGGCAGCACGCGCCTACGAGCAGTTCTTC. V is TRBV10-3 and J is TRBJ2-7; D uncertain. The J call may be faulty, since TRBJ2-1 better matches the DNA end. CDR1 and CDR2 from the germline V gene are ENHRY and SYGVKD. CDR3 length: 15 amino acids.

This rearrangement joins TRBV2 to TRBJ2-3, with a possible D match to TRBD2 (7 bases). Deletions cut 4 bases from V and 4 bases from J, with 15 bases between. The germline gives CDR1 SNHLY, CDR2 FYNNEI. This CDR3 contains 15 residues. CDR3 in amino acids: CASSGGGPLSDTQYF. For the CDR3, the DNA is TGTGCCAGCAGTGGGGGGGGCCCTCTTTCAGATACGCAGTATTTT.

This clonotype came up many times. The CDR3 loop reads CASSYGQGPYEQYF. In nucleotides, the CDR3 is TGTGCCAGCAGCTACGGACAGGGACCCTACGAGCAGTACTTC. The rearrangement links TRBV7-3 to TRBJ2-7, with 8 bases lining up with TRBD1. CDR3 length equals 14 residues. V lost 4 bases to trimming and J lost 2 bases; unmatched junction nucleotides: 4. Germline assignment: CDR1 SGHTA and CDR2 FQGTGA.

This clonotype has a count of ten or more. The CDR3 region is CASSSRQGTTQFF. The CDR3 nucleotides read TGTGCCAGCAGTTCGCGCCAAGGGACTACCCAGTTCTTC. The chain couples TRBV12-3 or TRBV12-4 to TRBJ2-1, with 7 bases that match TRBD2. V gave up 4 bases and J gave up 13 bases; unmatched junction bases: 10. This CDR3 has 13 residues.

This clonotype was seen more than once but under ten times. The chain recombines TRBV20-1 with TRBJ2-1; no definite D call. Trimming took off 1 base at V and 2 bases at J, with 15 bases between the two ends. The CDR3 consists of 16 residues. Germline lookup yields CDR1 DFQATT and CDR2 SNEGSKA (reference sequence). The CDR3 DNA sequence: TGCAGTGCTAGAGCTCCATCGGGCTGGCCCTACAATGAGCAGTTCTTC. It yields the protein CSARAPSGWPYNEQFF.

As for this clonotype: A much more abundant neighbour one base away suggests this may be a read error. The chain couples TRBV25-1 to TRBJ2-7; 7 bases map to TRBD2. The CDR3 loop spans 15 amino acids. The germline CDR1 and CDR2 sequences are MGHDK and SYGVNS. V gave up 3 bases and J gave up 6 bases; unmatched junction bases: 11. The CDR3 sequence is CASSERKGGRGEQYF. Written as DNA, the CDR3 is TGTGCCAGCAGTGAGCGAAAGGGCGGGAGAGGCGAGCAGTACTTC.

This clonotype was detected only a few times. The gene calls are TRBV28 and TRBJ2-2; 8 bases are a match to TRBD1. Germline V CDR1 and CDR2: MDHEN, SYDVKM. Trimming removed 5 bases from V and 4 bases from J; junction bases left unmatched: 6. This CDR3 is 15 amino acids long. In nucleotides, the CDR3 is TGTGCCAGCAGTCCAGGGGGCGAGGGCACCGGGGAGCTGTTTTTT. It codes for CASSPGGEGTGELFF.